Each of the 10 T cell receptor beta chains below was sequenced from the same sample in a study of chronic HIV infection and antiretroviral therapy. MiXCR was run by TCRdb on the 5' RACE reads, yielding one entry per CDR3 protein. This repertoire shows under 55,000 distinct CDR3 sequences, approximately 19% found once; its top ten account for 2.8%. Material: peripheral blood. These receptors were obtained from an adult who had HIV and had not received antiretroviral therapy, or was an uninfected healthy control (not recorded which).

The V call is TRBV9, the J call TRBJ2-1; 9 positions agree with TRBD1. CDR1 and CDR2 from the germline V gene are SGDLS and YYNGEE. The CDR3 covers 15 residues. With V trimmed by 0 bases and J by 2 bases, 0 bases remained unmatched. The CDR3 DNA reads as TGTGCCAGCAGCGTAGGGACAGGGGCCTACAATGAGCAGTTCTTC. The encoded protein is CASSVGTGAYNEQFF.

The gene calls are TRBV29-1 and TRBJ2-3, with 8 bases identical to TRBD1. J gave up 2 bases and V 8 bases, and 12 bases lay outside the gene matches. Germline loops: CDR1 SQVTM, CDR2 ANQGSEA. CDR3 length: 15 residues. The CDR3 here is CSIHGQGASTDTQYF. As DNA, the CDR3 is TGCAGCATACATGGACAGGGAGCTTCCACAGATACGCAGTATTTT.

The chain couples TRBV25-1 to TRBJ2-7; D ambiguous. Germline V lookup: CDR1 MGHDK, CDR2 SYGVNS. This CDR3 is built from 14 residues. With 6 bases removed from V and 2 bases from J, the gap between germline ends came to 14 bases. The DNA for the CDR3 is TGTGCCAGCAGGCCGACTGCCCCACCCTACGAGCAGTACTTC. This codes for CASRPTAPPYEQYF.

The chain uses TRBV5-1 and TRBJ1-4; 8 bases agree with TRBD1. J gave up 7 bases and V 1 base, and 6 bases lay outside the gene matches. Germline CDR1 reads SGHRS; CDR2 reads YFSETQ. This CDR3 is 15 amino acids long. The CDR3 DNA is TGCGCCAGCAGCTTGTCAGGGGGCGCATCTGAAAAACTGTTTTTT. Translated: CASSLSGGASEKLFF.

The rearrangement uses TRBV4-2 and TRBJ2-7; no firm D call. This CDR3 region has 13 residues. CDR1 and CDR2 (germline): LGHNA, YNFKEQ. Between the trimmed V and J ends, which lost 0 bases and 2 bases, there was a span of 5 bases. The CDR3 nucleotides are TGTGCCAGCAGCCAAGAGCCTCCCTACGAGCAGTACTTC. Translating it yields CASSQEPPYEQYF.

This clonotype was detected a few times. J is TRBJ1-1 and V is TRBV7-3, with D unresolved. The CDR3 loop spans 13 amino acids. V was cut by 1 base and J by 5 bases, with 8 bases left in between. Per the germline V gene, CDR1 is SGHTA and CDR2 is FQGTGA. The DNA for the CDR3 is TGTGCCAGCAGCTTAAGTAAGGATACTGAAGCTTTCTTT. Protein product: CASSLSKDTEAFF.

This clonotype has a handful of counts. The chain employs TRBV28 and TRBJ2-4; 11 positions agree with TRBD2. Unmatched junction bases numbered 8, after V lost 1 base and J lost 3 bases. The CDR3 is 18 amino acids. CDR1 is MDHEN and CDR2 is SYDVKM in the germline V gene. The CDR3 loop is CASSLFTSGSSGKNIQYF. The DNA for the CDR3 is TGTGCCAGCAGTTTATTTACTAGCGGGAGTTCGGGCAAAAACATTCAGTACTTC.

A single count supports this clonotype. The rearrangement links TRBV20-1 to TRBJ1-1; D gene uncertain. The CDR3 runs 13 residues. Germline V CDR1 and CDR2: DFQATT, SNEGSKA (reference sequence). The V end was cut by 8 bases, the J end by 1 base, with 14 bases between. The DNA for the CDR3 is TGCAGTCAGGCGGGCAGATCGAACACTGAAGCTTTCTTT. Its protein product is CSQAGRSNTEAFF.

This sequence joins TRBV29-1 and TRBJ1-1; 10 nucleotides agree with TRBD1. V was clipped by 8 bases and J by 0 bases; unmatched bases: 6. From germline, CDR1 is SQVTM and CDR2 ANQGSEA. There are 14 residues in the CDR3. Written as DNA, the CDR3 is TGCAGCCTCGGACAGGGGGACATGAACACTGAAGCTTTCTTT. Amino acid sequence: CSLGQGDMNTEAFF.

This clonotype occurred a few times. This rearrangement joins TRBV28 to TRBJ2-5; 9 bases align to TRBD2. The CDR3 is 16 residues long. Germline loops: CDR1 MDHEN, CDR2 SYDVKM. The V and J ends lost 1 base and 0 bases, in that order; junction bases with no gene match: 3. For the CDR3, the DNA is TGTGCCAGCAGTTTATCCAGCGGGGGGTACCAAGAGACCCAGTACTTC. Protein product: CASSLSSGGYQETQYF.